A single sample is the source of the 18 T cell receptor beta chains below, sequenced in a study of cytomegalovirus exposure and HLA in healthy donors. Clones were read by immunoSEQ multiplex PCR, and TCRdb kept only the in-frame ones, dropping some. This sample has some 110,000 clones, with about 85% found just once. The specimen sequenced was PBMCs. Source of these receptors: a man younger than 30 in good health and CMV-seropositive.

The chain uses TRBV4-1 and TRBJ2-7; 11 positions agree with TRBD2. The CDR3 runs 16 residues. Per germline, CDR1 MGHRA and CDR2 YSYEKL. The V gene end was trimmed by 3 bases and the J gene end by 0 bases; junction bases not matched to a gene: 4. For the CDR3, the DNA is TGCGCCAGCAGCCAGGGGACTAGCGGCAGCTCCTACGAGCAGTACTTC. Translating gives CASSQGTSGSSYEQYF.

V usage is TRBV2 and J usage is TRBJ2-1, with TRBD1 identical over 7 bases. From germline, CDR1 is SNHLY and CDR2 FYNNEI. The CDR3 length is 14 residues. V lost 4 bases, J lost 5 bases, and 5 bases stayed unmatched. The CDR3 region has the DNA TGTGCCAGCAGTGGTGGACAGGCAAACAATGAGCAGTTCTTC. Encoded protein: CASSGGQANNEQFF.

This clone has only one observation. The CDR3 is CASSPTSGGFLAEQFF. The CDR3 nucleotides are TGTGCCAGCAGCCCCACTAGCGGGGGGTTTCTTGCTGAGCAGTTCTTC. The genes are TRBV7-9 and TRBJ2-1, with 12 nucleotides matching TRBD2. The CDR3 runs to 16 residues. V dropped 5 bases and J dropped 9; count of bases not matched to a gene: 11. The germline V gene has CDR1 SEHNR and CDR2 FQNEAQ (reference sequence).

The genes are TRBV6-1 and TRBJ2-7, with 10 positions matching TRBD1. V shed 6 bases, J shed 3 bases, and the junction held 8 bases outside the gene matches. Germline loops: CDR1 MNHNS, CDR2 SASEGT. This CDR3 has 15 residues. The CDR3 region has the DNA TGTGCCAGCAGCGAAACCGGACAGGGGGACTACGAGCAGTACTTC. Its translation is CASSETGQGDYEQYF.

The rearrangement uses TRBV5-1 and TRBJ1-2; no clear D gene. This CDR3 is built from 13 residues. The ends were cut back, 0 bases at V and 7 bases at J, with 10 bases in the middle. The germline CDR1 and CDR2 sequences are SGHRS and YFSETQ. CDR3 sequence: CASSLDGPSGYTF. The DNA of the CDR3 is TGCGCCAGCAGCTTGGACGGTCCGAGTGGCTACACCTTC.

This chain joins TRBV10-3 and TRBJ1-1; possibly TRBD1 for D (5 bases). Looked up from germline, CDR1 is ENHRY and CDR2 is SYGVKD. The CDR3 runs to 15 residues. V lost 7 bases to trimming and J lost 3 bases, with 18 bases between them. Here the CDR3 DNA reads TGTGCCATCATCGACAGTCTTCGGGGGGACACTGAAGCTTTCTTT. It encodes CAIIDSLRGDTEAFF.

This chain uses TRBV6-4 with TRBJ2-1, with TRBD2 identical over 7 bases. Trimming cost V 6 bases and J 4 bases; bases outside gene matches: 9. Germline-derived CDR1 and CDR2 are MRHNA and SNTAGT. The CDR3 runs 15 residues. This chain's CDR3 is CASSKGGEGYNEQFF. The CDR3 nucleotides read TGTGCCAGCAGCAAGGGAGGGGAGGGGTACAATGAGCAGTTCTTC.

This rearrangement joins TRBV7-2 to TRBJ2-1, with TRBD1 matching over 12 bases. CDR1 SGHTA and CDR2 FQGNSA come from the germline V gene. The CDR3 sequence is 16 residues long. V was pared by 1 base and J by 9 bases, with 7 bases of the junction left unmatched. The CDR3, as DNA: TGTGCCAGCAGCTTAGGGGGGACAGGGGGCGGCTTTGAGCAGTTCTTC. Translation: CASSLGGTGGGFEQFF.

The J gene is TRBJ2-1, the V gene TRBV7-6; D is undetermined. The V end lost 5 bases, the J end lost 4 bases, and 6 bases lay between the germline ends. The germline V gene has CDR1 SGHVS and CDR2 FNYEAQ. The CDR3 has 12 amino acids. CDR3 protein: CASSPEYNEQFF. The CDR3, as DNA: TGTGCCAGCAGCCCGGAGTACAATGAGCAGTTCTTC.

The chain carries TRBV5-1 and TRBJ1-5; maybe TRBD1 (6 bases). Germline CDR1 and CDR2: SGHRS and YFSETQ. V was clipped by 0 bases and J by 7 bases, with 11 bases between them. The CDR3 loop spans 14 amino acids. CDR3 nucleotide sequence: TGCGCCAGCAGCTTGGAAGCGGGGACACAGCCCCAGCATTTT. It is translated as CASSLEAGTQPQHF.

In its sample, this clone was seen a few times. The chain has TRBV7-9 and TRBJ2-7; TRBD1 aligns across 7 bases. Germline CDR1 is SEHNR and CDR2 is FQNEAQ (reference sequence). The CDR3 extends over 13 amino acids. The V gene end was trimmed by 7 bases and the J gene end by 2 bases; junction bases not matched to a gene: 5. CDR3 loop: CASIRDSPYEQYF. DNA for the CDR3: TGTGCCAGCATCCGGGACAGCCCCTACGAGCAGTACTTC.

J is TRBJ1-6 and V is TRBV10-2; 7 nucleotides line up with TRBD1. The CDR3 totals 18 residues. V shed 7 bases and J 7 bases; nucleotides not matched to a gene: 19. Per germline, CDR1 WSHSY and CDR2 SAAADI. The CDR3 sequence: CASKNRGRGGRRNSPLHF. For the CDR3, the DNA is TGCGCCAGCAAAAACAGGGGCAGAGGAGGCCGCCGCAATTCACCCCTCCACTTT.

The J gene is TRBJ2-3, the V gene TRBV6-6; D is undetermined. Trimming cost V 6 bases and J 2 bases, with 12 bases left between them. Germline CDR1 MNHNY, CDR2 SVGAGI (reference sequence). This CDR3 has 14 residues. The chain's CDR3 is CASRRQLLTDTQYF. In DNA, the CDR3 is TGTGCCAGCAGGAGGCAGTTGCTCACAGATACGCAGTATTTT.

The rearrangement uses TRBV27 and TRBJ2-1; 8 bases fit TRBD2. Germline loops: CDR1 MNHEY, CDR2 SMNVEV (reference sequence). V was clipped by 0 bases and J by 5 bases; unmatched bases: 21. This CDR3 contains 21 residues. This CDR3 reads CASSLSKKTGTRGFFHNEQFF. The DNA for the CDR3 is TGTGCCAGCAGTTTATCTAAGAAAACCGGGACTAGAGGTTTCTTCCACAATGAGCAGTTCTTC.

The V call is TRBV28, the J call TRBJ2-7; D perhaps matches TRBD2 (5 bases). The V and J ends lost 3 bases and 3 bases respectively, with 18 bases between them. The CDR3 extends over 16 amino acids. Germline V gene lookup returns CDR1 MDHEN and CDR2 SYDVKM. CDR3 region: CASSFRGPRSYYEQYF. The CDR3 bases are TGTGCCAGCAGTTTTCGAGGGCCTAGATCCTACTACGAGCAGTACTTC.

This chain connects TRBV7-8 to TRBJ1-5; the D gene is possibly TRBD1 (6 bases). The CDR3 has 14 amino acids. CDR1 and CDR2 from the germline V gene are SGHVS and FQNEAQ. The ends were cut back, 1 base at V and 5 bases at J, with 9 bases in the middle. CDR3 residues: CASSLGTGYQPQHF. Written as DNA, the CDR3 is TGTGCCAGCAGCTTAGGTACAGGGTATCAGCCCCAGCATTTT. Looking up the rest from reference TRBV7-8 and TRBJ1-5 gives the full variable domain: GAGVSQSPRYKVAKRGQDVALRCDPISGHVSLFWYQQALGQGPEFLTYFQNEAQLDKSGLPSDRFFAERPEGSVSTLKIQRTQQEDSAVYLCASSLGTGYQPQHFGDGTRLSIL.

V is TRBV27 and J is TRBJ1-2; D is perhaps TRBD1 (5 bases). This CDR3 is built from 16 residues. The germline V gene has CDR1 MNHEY and CDR2 SMNVEV (reference sequence). V was pared by 5 bases and J by 4 bases, with 20 bases between. In nucleotides, the CDR3 is TGTGCCAGCAGTCCTCTAGGGGAGGGCGAGGGCTATGGCTACACCTTC. Its translation is CASSPLGEGEGYGYTF.

The chain employs TRBV11-2 and TRBJ2-5, with 9 bases that match TRBD1. The CDR3 has 14 amino acids. In germline, CDR1 is SGHAT, CDR2 FQNNGV. The V gene end was trimmed by 2 bases and the J gene end by 5 bases; junction bases not matched to a gene: 3. The CDR3, as DNA: TGTGCCAGCAGCTTAAGTGGACAGGGGGAGACCCAGTACTTC. Translation: CASSLSGQGETQYF.